This T cell receptor (beta chain) came from a study of Graves' ophthalmopathy and Graves' hyperthyroidism. V was shortened by 8 bases and J by 0 bases, with 23 bases between the two germline ends. This CDR3 is 17 amino acids long. Germline lookup yields CDR1 MDHEN and CDR2 SYDVKM. Amplification of the TCR beta CDR3 regions used RNA transcripts (as template). RT-PCR was first run with HTBI primers, then multiplex PCR in a second round. TCRdb itself ran the multiplex PCR reads through MiXCR, one entry per CDR3 protein. The table lists approximately 460,000 distinct CDR3 sequences, around an eighth of them singletons. This clonotype was counted ten times or more.

This clonotype originated in a woman aged 25-40 years with Graves' ophthalmopathy. Specimen: blood. The chain links TRBV28 to TRBJ2-7, with D hard to call. The CDR3 sequence: CASAAWLLNSSSYEQYF. CDR3 bases: TGTGCCAGCGCAGCGTGGCTACTGAATTCAAGCTCCTACGAGCAGTACTTC.